This entry describes one TCR beta chain. Participants spanned ages roughly 18 to 90 years and resided in roughly 22 US areas. The recovered donors of Cohort 3 showed two negative PCRs, clearance, or symptom resolution. V lost 3 bases and J 2 bases, leaving 12 bases between the germline ends. The CDR3 consists of 14 residues. Looked up from germline, CDR1 is SGDLS and CDR2 is YYNGEE. The data were taken from a study of blood T cell repertoires in COVID-19. Study-level background: Sources were T cells, B-cell-depleted T cells, or PBMCs; the material itself was cDNA or gDNA.

Authors' processing steps: For nucleated cells, counts were estimated from reference gene primer amplification. Some clones are missing from TCRdb's copy, which holds only in-frame ones; the method was immunoSEQ multiplex PCR. That table is the source of V, J and clone size, and D and trimming were worked out from the DNA. The data show approximately 310,000 clones, 75% to 90% seen once. The rearrangement links TRBV9 to TRBJ2-7; perhaps TRBD2 as D (5 bases). Sequencing used PBMCs or T cells enriched from blood (not recorded which). The receptor was isolated from a man aged 25-45 years who had recovered from COVID-19. The CDR3 loop is CASSADLAAYEQYF. The CDR3 nucleotides read TGTGCCAGCAGCGCCGACCTAGCCGCCTACGAGCAGTACTTC.